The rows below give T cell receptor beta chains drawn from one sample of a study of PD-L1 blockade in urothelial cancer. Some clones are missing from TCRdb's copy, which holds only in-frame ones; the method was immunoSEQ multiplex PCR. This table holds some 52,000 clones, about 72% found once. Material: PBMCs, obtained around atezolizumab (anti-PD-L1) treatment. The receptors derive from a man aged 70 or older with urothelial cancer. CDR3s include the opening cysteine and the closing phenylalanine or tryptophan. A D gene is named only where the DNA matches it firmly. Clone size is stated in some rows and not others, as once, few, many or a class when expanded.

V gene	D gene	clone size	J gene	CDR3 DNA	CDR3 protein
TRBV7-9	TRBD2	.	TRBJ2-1	TGTGCCAGTTACGGGACTAGCGGGTTCCGGATCTCCTACAATGAGCAGTTCTTC	CASYGTSGFRISYNEQFF
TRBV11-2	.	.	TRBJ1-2	TGTGCCAGCAGCCAGGCCAGCTATGGCTACACCTTC	CASSQASYGYTF
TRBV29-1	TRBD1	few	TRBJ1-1	TGCAGCGTGGACTCAGGGGGCCTTGGGTTTACTTTCTTT	CSVDSGGLGFTFF
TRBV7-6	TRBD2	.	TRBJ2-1	TGTGCCAGCAGCCTAACTAGCGGGAACTACAATGAGCAGTTCTTC	CASSLTSGNYNEQFF
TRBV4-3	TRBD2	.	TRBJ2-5	TGCGCCAGCAGCCAAGCACGAGGCCCGGGAGGTCGGGAGACCCAGTACTTC	CASSQARGPGGRETQYF
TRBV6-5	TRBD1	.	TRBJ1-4	TGTGCCAGCAGCGGAGGTGGACAGGGCGTAGGAAAACTGTTTTTT	CASSGGGQGVGKLFF
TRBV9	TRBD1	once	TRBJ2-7	TGTGCCAGCAGCGTGGGACAGGATCCTTACGAGCAGTACTTC	CASSVGQDPYEQYF
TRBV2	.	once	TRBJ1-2	TGTGCCAGCAGTCCGACAGCGTTCTATGGCTACACCTTC	CASSPTAFYGYTF
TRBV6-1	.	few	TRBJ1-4	TGTGCCAGCAGGGGCGACGGTGCCCAGAATGAAAAACTGTTTTTT	CASRGDGAQNEKLFF
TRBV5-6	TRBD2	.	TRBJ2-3	TGTGCCAGCAGTCCGGGTTTCCAAACGGGAGGAGATACGCAGTATTTT	CASSPGFQTGGDTQYF
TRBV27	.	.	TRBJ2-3	TGTGCCAGCAGTTTATCGTTTATTGGAGCCACAGATACGCAGTATTTT	CASSLSFIGATDTQYF
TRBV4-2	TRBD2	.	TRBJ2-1	TGTGCCAGCAGCCCCCGGACTAGCGCCGACAATGAGCAGTTCTTC	CASSPRTSADNEQFF
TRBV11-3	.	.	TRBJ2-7	TGTGCCAGCAGCTACACCACGACAGTGACTTACTCCTACGAGCAGTACTTC	CASSYTTTVTYSYEQYF
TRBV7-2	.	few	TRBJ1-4	TGTGCCAGCAGCTTAGATCGCCGGGCTAATGAAAAACTGTTTTTT	CASSLDRRANEKLFF
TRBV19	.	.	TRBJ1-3	TGTGCCAGTAGTGTAAACTCTGGAAACACCATATATTTT	CASSVNSGNTIYF
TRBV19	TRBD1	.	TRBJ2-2	TGTGCCAGTACTCTAGACAGGGTGGCGGTCGGGGAGCTGTTTTTT	CASTLDRVAVGELFF
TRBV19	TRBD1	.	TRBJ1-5	TGTGCCAGTAGTATAAGGAGCAGGGGGGGCAATCAGCCCCAGCATTTT	CASSIRSRGGNQPQHF
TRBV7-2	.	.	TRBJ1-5	TGTGCCAGCAGTCCTGCGGGGGGCATGGGACAGCCCCAGCATTTT	CASSPAGGMGQPQHF
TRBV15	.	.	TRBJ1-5	TGTGCCACCAGCAGAGATTGGAGCAGCCAGCCCCAGCATTTT	CATSRDWSSQPQHF
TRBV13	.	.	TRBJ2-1	TGTGCCAGCAGCTTAGGCCCGCAGGGGGGTTACAATGAGCAGTTCTTC	CASSLGPQGGYNEQFF
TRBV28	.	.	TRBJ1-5	TGTGCCAGCAGCCGATTGAGTGAGCGGCCCCAGCATTTT	CASSRLSERPQHF
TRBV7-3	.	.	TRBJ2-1	TGTGCCAGCAGCCCAGACCGCGGGGGCAGGGAGCAGTTCTTC	CASSPDRGGREQFF
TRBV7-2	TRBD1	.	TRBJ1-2	TGTGCCAGCAGCTTGGACAGGGGGCCAGTCGATGGCTACACCTTC	CASSLDRGPVDGYTF
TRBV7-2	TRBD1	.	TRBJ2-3	TGTGCCAGCAGCCTTGACAGGGGGCGTGCGTCAGATACGCAGTATTTT	CASSLDRGRASDTQYF
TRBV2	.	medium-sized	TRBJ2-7	TGTGCCAGCAGTGAAGCCGTCTACGAGCAGTACTTC	CASSEAVYEQYF
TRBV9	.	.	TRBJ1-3	TGTGCCAGCAGCCCGGACGGGAGCTCTGGAAACACCATATATTTT	CASSPDGSSGNTIYF
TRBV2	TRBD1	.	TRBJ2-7	TGTGCCAGCAGTGAGTCGACAGGGGCCTACGAGCAGTACTTC	CASSESTGAYEQYF
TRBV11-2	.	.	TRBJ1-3	TGTGCCAGCAGCTTAAGCCTCTCGTCTGGAAACACCATATATTTT	CASSLSLSSGNTIYF
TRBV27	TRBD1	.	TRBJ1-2	TGTGCCAGCAGTTTTAATCGGGACAGAAACTATGGCTACACCTTC	CASSFNRDRNYGYTF
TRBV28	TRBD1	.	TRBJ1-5	TGTGCCAGCAGTTTTAATGTGTGGGGGACAGGGAAGAATCAGCCCCAGCATTTT	CASSFNVWGTGKNQPQHF
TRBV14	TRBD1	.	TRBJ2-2	TGTGCCAGCAGCCACAGGACAGGGATGAACACCGGGGAGCTGTTTTTT	CASSHRTGMNTGELFF
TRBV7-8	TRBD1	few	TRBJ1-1	TGTGCCAGCACAGGGGGCGCGTGGAACACTGAAGCTTTCTTT	CASTGGAWNTEAFF
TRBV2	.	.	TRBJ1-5	TGTGCCAGCAGTGACTCCGGGAGGGGTCAGCCCCAGCATTTT	CASSDSGRGQPQHF
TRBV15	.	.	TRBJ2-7	TGTGCCACCAGCAGAACCGGGTCCTACTACGAGCAGTACTTC	CATSRTGSYYEQYF
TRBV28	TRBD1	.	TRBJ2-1	TGTGCCAGCAGTCTGGGACAGAGGTACAATGAGCAGTTCTTC	CASSLGQRYNEQFF
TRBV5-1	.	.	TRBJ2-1	TGCGCCAGCAGCCGGGACTTAAGCTCCTACAATGAGCAGTTCTTC	CASSRDLSSYNEQFF
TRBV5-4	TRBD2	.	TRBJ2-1	TGTGCCAGCAGCGAAGGACTAGCGGCGTCCTACAATGAGCAGTTCTTC	CASSEGLAASYNEQFF
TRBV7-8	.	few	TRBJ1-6	TGTGCCAGCAGCCTATGGACAGCCTCCTATAATTCACCCCTCCACTTT	CASSLWTASYNSPLHF
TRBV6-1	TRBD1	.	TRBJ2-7	TGTGCCAGCAGTATCACCGGGACAGGAGGCTACGAGCAGTACTTC	CASSITGTGGYEQYF
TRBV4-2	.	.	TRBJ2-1	TGTGCCAGCAGCCAAGGGCGGGCCCAGGGGTACAATGAGCAGTTCTTC	CASSQGRAQGYNEQFF
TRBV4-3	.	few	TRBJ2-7	TGCGCCAGCAGCCAAGCCCCCCGCGGGATAGGGGACGAGCAGTACTTC	CASSQAPRGIGDEQYF
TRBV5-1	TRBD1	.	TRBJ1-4	TGCGCCAGCAGCATAAACAGGGGTATAAATGAAAAACTGTTTTTT	CASSINRGINEKLFF
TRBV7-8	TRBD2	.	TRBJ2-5	TGTGCCAGCAGCTCTAGCGGGCTTCAGACCCAGTACTTC	CASSSSGLQTQYF
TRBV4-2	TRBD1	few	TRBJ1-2	TGTGCCAGCAGCCAAGACGGCCAGGGGGCGAAGGGCTACACCTTC	CASSQDGQGAKGYTF
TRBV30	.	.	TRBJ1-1	TGTGCCTGTACGAAAGACAGGATCATGAACACTGAAGCTTTCTTT	CACTKDRIMNTEAFF
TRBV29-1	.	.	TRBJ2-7	TGCAGCGTCGTTACAAGCGATTCCTCCTACGAGCAGTACTTC	CSVVTSDSSYEQYF
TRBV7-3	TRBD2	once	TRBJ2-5	TGTGCCAGCAGCTCCCACGGGACTAGCGGCCAAGAGACCCAGTACTTC	CASSSHGTSGQETQYF
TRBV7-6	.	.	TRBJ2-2	TGTGCCAGCAGCCCAGGACAGACCGGGGAGCTGTTTTTT	CASSPGQTGELFF
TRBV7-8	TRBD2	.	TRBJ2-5	TGTGCCAGCGGCGTTCTTCTAGCGGGGGGGCCAGAGACCCAGTACTTC	CASGVLLAGGPETQYF
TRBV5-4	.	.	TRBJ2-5	TGTGCCAGCAGCAGACAGGGAGGTCGAGAGACCCAGTACTTC	CASSRQGGRETQYF
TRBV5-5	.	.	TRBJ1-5	TGTGCCAGCAGCTTGGACGGACAGCCTAATCAGCCCCAGCATTTT	CASSLDGQPNQPQHF
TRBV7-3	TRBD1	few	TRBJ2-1	TGTGCCAGCAGCTTAACCGGACGGGCAGGGGGCCCTAGCTCCTACAATGAGCAGTTCTTC	CASSLTGRAGGPSSYNEQFF